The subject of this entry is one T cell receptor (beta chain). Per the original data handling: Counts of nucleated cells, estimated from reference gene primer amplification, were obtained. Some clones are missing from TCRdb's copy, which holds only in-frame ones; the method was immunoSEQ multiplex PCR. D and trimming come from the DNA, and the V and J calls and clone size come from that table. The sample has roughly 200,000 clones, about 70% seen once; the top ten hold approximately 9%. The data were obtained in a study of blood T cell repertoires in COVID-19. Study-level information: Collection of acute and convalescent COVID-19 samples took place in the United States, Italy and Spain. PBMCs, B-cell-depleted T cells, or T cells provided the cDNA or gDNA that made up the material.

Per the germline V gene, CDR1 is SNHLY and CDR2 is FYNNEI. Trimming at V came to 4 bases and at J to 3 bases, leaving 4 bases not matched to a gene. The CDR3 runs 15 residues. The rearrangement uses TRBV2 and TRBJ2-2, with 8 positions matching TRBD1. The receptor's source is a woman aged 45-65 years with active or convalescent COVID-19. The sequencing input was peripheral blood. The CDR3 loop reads CASSADRAHTGELFF. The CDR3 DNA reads TGTGCCAGCAGTGCGGACAGGGCGCACACCGGGGAGCTGTTTTTT.